This record covers a single TCR beta chain. While infection was still active, Seattle patients were enrolled and then followed longitudinally. This record comes from a study of blood T cell repertoires in COVID-19. This CDR3 region has 16 residues. The V gene's germline CDR1 is SNHLY and CDR2 FYNNEI. The V and J ends lost 0 bases and 2 bases respectively, with 13 bases between them. Libraries were prepared by immunoSEQ multiplex PCR; TCRdb keeps only in-frame clonotypes and omits some of them. This table has roughly 200,000 clones, about 76% appearing once. Sequencing was carried out using peripheral blood. This TCR came from a woman in her thirties or forties with COVID-19, enrolled during active disease. The chain is built from TRBV2 and TRBJ1-2; the D gene is possibly TRBD1 (5 bases). Here the CDR3 DNA reads TGTGCCAGCAGTGAAGCGCGGGCAGGGAGGAACTATGGCTACACCTTC. Translated, it gives CASSEARAGRNYGYTF. The full variable domain, completed using reference TRBV2 and TRBJ1-2, is EPEVTQTPSHQVTQMGQEVILRCVPISNHLYFYWYRQILGQKVEFLVSFYNNEISEKSEIFDDQFSVERPDGSNFTLKIRSTKLEDSAMYFCASSEARAGRNYGYTFGSGTRLTVV.